The 20 T cell receptor beta chains presented below share a single source sample, sequenced in a study of graft-versus-host responses after intestinal transplantation. Sequencing used immunoSEQ multiplex PCR; TCRdb keeps in-frame clones, though not all of them. The table lists tens of thousands of clones, about 90% of them singletons, with about 2.6% in the top ten. Their recognized antigens are unknown. The sequencing used unstimulated CD4+ T cells sorted from spleen or lymph node cells, collected before transplant. Receptor source: a human donor who was the organ donor for an intestinal transplant.

V gene TRBV28 combines with J gene TRBJ2-1, with 7 bases lining up with TRBD1. This CDR3 region has 16 residues. V dropped 5 bases and J dropped 7; count of bases not matched to a gene: 14. CDR1 and CDR2 from the germline V gene are MDHEN and SYDVKM. CDR3: CASSAHRDRGKNEQFF. CDR3 nucleotides: TGTGCCAGCAGTGCCCACCGGGACAGAGGTAAGAATGAGCAGTTCTTC.

This clone was counted a few times. The chain has TRBV6-4 and TRBJ1-2; D unresolved. CDR1 MRHNA and CDR2 SNTAGT come from the germline V gene. CDR3 length: 17 residues. Trimming removed 2 bases from V and 4 bases from J, with 20 bases in between. As DNA, the CDR3 is TGTGCCAGCAGTGACCGCTCCCCACACGGAAAGACCTATGGCTACACCTTC. Amino acid sequence: CASSDRSPHGKTYGYTF.

CDR3 DNA: TGTGCCTCTAGTCAGGGATTTAGCAATCAGCCCCAGCATTTT. Protein sequence: CASSQGFSNQPQHF. The chain links TRBV19 to TRBJ1-5; D is possibly TRBD1 (5 bases). CDR3 length equals 14 residues. Germline V CDR1 and CDR2: LNHDA, SQIVND (reference sequence). V lost 11 bases, J lost 0 bases, and 14 bases lay in between.

The count of this clone is one. The chain combines TRBV5-8 with TRBJ2-1, with 9 bases lining up with TRBD1. The J segment lost 6 bases and the V segment lost 5 bases, leaving 3 bases of the junction unmatched. CDR1 is SGHTS, CDR2 YDEGEE, per germline. This CDR3 has 13 residues. The CDR3, as DNA: TGTGCCAGCAGGAGGACAGGGGTCAATGAGCAGTTCTTC. Translating gives CASRRTGVNEQFF.

The sample holds a few counts of this clone. The chain uses TRBV5-6 and TRBJ2-2; D uncertain. The CDR3 consists of 15 residues. Trimming took 0 bases from V and 6 from J, leaving 12 bases between them. CDR1 SGHDT and CDR2 YYEEEE come from the germline V gene. The CDR3 is CASSLGQLTSGELFF. CDR3 in DNA: TGTGCCAGCAGCTTGGGGCAGCTGACATCCGGGGAGCTGTTTTTT. Full variable domain (missing parts from reference TRBV5-6 and TRBJ2-2): DAGVTQSPTHLIKTRGQQVTLRCSPKSGHDTVSWYQQALGQGPQFIFQYYEEEERQRGNFPDRFSGHQFPNYSSELNVNALLLGDSALYLCASSLGQLTSGELFFGEGSRLTVL.

The chain uses TRBV28 and TRBJ2-7, with D possibly matching TRBD1 (6 bases). This CDR3 is built from 12 residues. The ends were cut back, 6 bases at V and 0 bases at J, with 6 bases in the middle. The germline CDR1 and CDR2 sequences are MDHEN and SYDVKM. CDR3 residues: CASRGASYEQYF. CDR3 nucleotide sequence: TGTGCCAGCAGGGGGGCCTCCTACGAGCAGTACTTC.

This clone was seen more than once but under ten times. The chain couples TRBV19 to TRBJ1-3; D perhaps matches TRBD1 (6 bases). Deletions cut 4 bases from V and 5 bases from J, with 18 bases between. The CDR3 contains 16 residues. Germline V gives CDR1 LNHDA, CDR2 SQIVND (reference sequence). This chain's CDR3 is CASSRRDNGWRNTIYF. In nucleotides, the CDR3 is TGTGCCAGTAGTAGACGGGACAACGGTTGGAGAAACACCATATATTTT.

The rearrangement uses TRBV19 and TRBJ1-1; D is unclear. The CDR3 is made up of 13 amino acids. Per the germline V gene, CDR1 is LNHDA and CDR2 is SQIVND (reference sequence). Trimming took 2 bases from V and 2 from J, leaving 6 bases between them. The CDR3 DNA reads as TGTGCCAGTAGTATAAACAAAAACACTGAAGCTTTCTTT. Protein sequence: CASSINKNTEAFF.

This clone came up once. V gene TRBV5-4 combines with J gene TRBJ2-7, with a tentative D call TRBD2 (5 bases). The CDR3 has 13 residues. CDR1 and CDR2 from the germline V gene are SGHNT and YYREEE (reference sequence). V lost 3 bases to trimming and J lost 3 bases, with 10 bases between them. The CDR3, as DNA: TGTGCCAGCAGCTCCGGGGTGGGCTACGAGCAGTACTTC. Translated, it gives CASSSGVGYEQYF.

The chain links TRBV6-1 to TRBJ2-7, with D uncertain. Between the trimmed V and J ends, which lost 0 bases and 2 bases, there was a span of 5 bases. The V gene's germline CDR1 is MNHNS and CDR2 SASEGT. This CDR3 region has 13 residues. The DNA of the CDR3 is TGTGCCAGCAGTGAAGCCAGTGCCTACGAGCAGTACTTC. Its translation: CASSEASAYEQYF.

There are a few counts of this clone. The chain uses TRBV10-3 and TRBJ1-2; no clear D. Trimming pared 7 bases from V and 7 bases from J, leaving 13 bases between. The germline V gene has CDR1 ENHRY and CDR2 SYGVKD. The CDR3 is made up of 12 amino acids. The CDR3 DNA reads as TGTGCCATCAAAGCCCGTTATGCTGGCTACACCTTC. This encodes CAIKARYAGYTF.

The rearrangement uses TRBV5-1 and TRBJ2-2; unclear D gene. This CDR3 is 11 amino acids long. Germline V gene data show CDR1 as SGHRS and CDR2 as YFSETQ. V lost 5 bases to trimming and J lost 7 bases, with 6 bases between them. The CDR3 DNA is TGCGCCAGCAGATTCGTCGGGGAGCTGTTTTTT. Encoded protein: CASRFVGELFF. The full variable domain, completed using reference TRBV5-1 and TRBJ2-2, is KAGVTQTPRYLIKTRGQQVTLSCSPISGHRSVSWYQQTPGQGLQFLFEYFSETQRNKGNFPGRFSGRQFSNSRSEMNVSTLELGDSALYLCASRFVGELFFGEGSRLTVL.

The chain couples TRBV30 to TRBJ2-5; D remains unclear. The CDR3 contains 14 residues. Between the trimmed V and J ends, which lost 0 bases and 0 bases, there was a span of 8 bases. CDR1 is GTSNPN and CDR2 is SVGIG in the germline V gene (reference sequence). Here the CDR3 reads CAWSVRWYQETQYF. CDR3 sequence (DNA): TGTGCCTGGAGTGTACGGTGGTACCAAGAGACCCAGTACTTC.

The DNA of the CDR3 is TGTGCCAGTAGTATAGGGACAACCTCTGGGGCCAACGTCCTGACTTTC. Protein product: CASSIGTTSGANVLTF. The chain recombines TRBV19 with TRBJ2-6; D is possibly TRBD1 (5 bases). From germline, CDR1 is LNHDA and CDR2 SQIVND (reference sequence). Trimming cost V 1 base and J 0 bases, with 7 bases left between them. The CDR3 sequence is 16 residues long. The full variable domain, its missing parts supplied by reference TRBV19 and TRBJ2-6, is DGGITQSPKYLFRKEGQNVTLSCEQNLNHDAMYWYRQDPGQGLRLIYYSQIVNDFQKGDIAEGYSVSREKKESFPLTVTSAQKNPTAFYLCASSIGTTSGANVLTFGAGSRLTVL.

The J gene is TRBJ1-1, the V gene TRBV18; D might be TRBD1 (5 bases). CDR3 length: 14 residues. Germline CDR1 reads KGHSH; CDR2 reads LQKENI. Deletions cut 3 bases from V and 1 base from J, with 9 bases between. CDR3 coding DNA: TGTGCCAGCTCACCGACTGGGGCGAACACTGAAGCTTTCTTT. Protein product: CASSPTGANTEAFF. The whole variable domain, remainder taken from reference TRBV18 and TRBJ1-1, is NAGVMQNPRHLVRRRGQEARLRCSPMKGHSHVYWYRQLPEEGLKFMVYLQKENIIDESGMPKERFSAEFPKEGPSILRIQQVVRGDSAAYFCASSPTGANTEAFFGQGTRLTVV.

V gene TRBV1 combines with J gene TRBJ2-7; TRBD2, the table's D call, was not compared with the DNA. TRBV1 is termed a pseudogene. This CDR3 comprises 19 residues. CDR3 protein: CTSSQEGGTGHPHLYEQYF. CDR3 bases: TGCACCAGCAGCCAAGAGGGGGGTACCGGACACCCCCACCTCTACGAGCAGTACTTC.

The gene calls are TRBV15 and TRBJ2-1, with 8 bases lining up with TRBD1. The germline CDR1 and CDR2 sequences are LNHNV and YYDKDF (reference sequence). Trimming removed 0 bases from V and 10 bases from J; junction bases left unmatched: 11. The CDR3 totals 16 residues. DNA of the CDR3: TGTGCCACCAGCAGAGATGCCAGGGGGCGATTAGAGGAGCAGTTCTTC. Its protein product is CATSRDARGRLEEQFF.

This rearrangement joins TRBV11-2 to TRBJ2-3; D uncertain. CDR1 is SGHAT and CDR2 is FQNNGV in the germline V gene. The V gene lost 6 bases and the J gene lost 4 bases, with 5 bases spanning the gap. The CDR3 has 11 amino acids. The CDR3 coding sequence is TGTGCCAGCAGTCGATCAGATACGCAGTATTTT. Amino acid sequence: CASSRSDTQYF.

This clone was seen a few times. The chain carries TRBV25-1 and TRBJ2-5; D not certain. The V end was cut by 3 bases, the J end by 1 base, with 3 bases between. Germline CDR1 MGHDK, CDR2 SYGVNS. This CDR3 has 12 amino acids. For the CDR3, the DNA is TGTGCCAGCAGTGACAGCCAAGAGACCCAGTACTTC. This gives the protein CASSDSQETQYF.

The gene calls are TRBV19 and TRBJ2-7; 11 bases agree with TRBD2. CDR1 LNHDA and CDR2 SQIVND come from the germline V gene (reference sequence). The CDR3 is 14 amino acids. Unmatched junction bases numbered 8, after V lost 4 bases and J lost 9 bases. The CDR3 DNA follows: TGTGCCAGTAGTAGGACTAGCGGGCCGTCAAGGCAGTACTTC. This codes for CASSRTSGPSRQYF.